Sequencing of this T cell receptor (beta chain) was carried out in a study of blood T cell repertoires in COVID-19. Sequencing used immunoSEQ multiplex PCR; TCRdb keeps in-frame clones, though not all of them. Here the sample spans about 80,000 clones, 70% to 90% being singletons. The germline gives CDR1 LNHDA, CDR2 SQIVND (reference sequence). CDR3 length: 14 amino acids. V shed 10 bases and J 5 bases; nucleotides not matched to a gene: 12. The sequence was obtained from a woman older than 75 with active or convalescent COVID-19. The chain joins TRBV19 to TRBJ2-7; 9 positions agree with TRBD1. The sequencing sample was made of peripheral blood. Here the CDR3 DNA reads TGTGCCACGGTGGACAGGGGCAGACGGGACGAGCAGTACTTC. As protein: CATVDRGRRDEQYF. Looking up the rest from reference TRBV19 and TRBJ2-7 gives the full variable domain: DGGITQSPKYLFRKEGQNVTLSCEQNLNHDAMYWYRQDPGQGLRLIYYSQIVNDFQKGDIAEGYSVSREKKESFPLTVTSAQKNPTAFYLCATVDRGRRDEQYFGPGTRLTVT.